Listed below are T cell receptor beta chains from one sample, sequenced in a study of regulatory T cells in long-lasting Graves disease. MiXCR, run by TCRdb on the multiplex PCR reads, gives a single entry per CDR3 protein. The repertoire holds 350,000 to 500,000 distinct CDR3 sequences, with around 20% as singletons. The sample in question was peripheral blood mononuclear cells (PBMCs), obtained when the disease was refractory, from a patient treated with antithyroid drugs. These receptors all come from a female donor with Graves disease. Both conserved end residues are part of each CDR3. The D gene is left open where the match is weak. Clone size is not always given. Where it is, it says once, few, many or a class for expanded clones.

CDR3 DNA	CDR3 protein	clone size	J gene	D gene	V gene
TGTGCCAGCAGCCGGCAGGGCGACTTGGGACAAGAGACCCAGTACTTC	CASSRQGDLGQETQYF	many	TRBJ2-5	NA	TRBV7-9
TGCAGTGCTAGACAGGGACAGGGGAGCTCCTACGAGCAGTACTTC	CSARQGQGSSYEQYF	NA	TRBJ2-7	TRBD1	TRBV20-1
TGTGCCAGCAGTTTAGACCCGATTAATCAGCCCCAGCATTTT	CASSLDPINQPQHF	many	TRBJ1-5	NA	TRBV12-3/TRBV12-4
TGTGCCAGCTCCCCCGGAGCCGCTTTACGCGAAAAACTGTTTTTT	CASSPGAALREKLFF	many	TRBJ1-4	NA	TRBV18
TGCGCCAGCAGCCAGGGAACTAGCGGGATATGGGAGACCCAGTACTTC	CASSQGTSGIWETQYF	many	TRBJ2-5	TRBD2	TRBV4-1
TGTGCCAGCAGCCGTTGGACAGAGAACTATGGCTACACCTTC	CASSRWTENYGYTF	many	TRBJ1-2	NA	TRBV9
TGTGCCAGCAGCTTAGGTGGGGTGTTGGAGTCACCCCTCCACTTT	CASSLGGVLESPLHF	many	TRBJ1-6	NA	TRBV7-9
TGTGCCAGTACCCGGGGCAGACAGTGGACGTCCTACAATGAGCAGTTCTTC	CASTRGRQWTSYNEQFF	few	TRBJ2-1	NA	TRBV19
TGTGCCAGCAAAAGGGGGCGCAGGAGTGAAAAACTGTTTTTT	CASKRGRRSEKLFF	NA	TRBJ1-4	TRBD1	TRBV19
TGTGCCAGCAGAGATAAACAGGGTTCAGGACAGACCCAGTACTTC	CASRDKQGSGQTQYF	many	TRBJ2-5	NA	TRBV2
TGTGCCAGCACTCGGCGAGGCGGGCCCGACTATGAGCAGTTCTTC	CASTRRGGPDYEQFF	NA	TRBJ2-1	NA	TRBV28
TGTGCCAGCAGCAAGCGGGAGCGATTCTACGAGCAGTACTTC	CASSKRERFYEQYF	NA	TRBJ2-7	TRBD2	TRBV14
TGTGCCAGCTCACCACCAGCAGGGTACACCGGGGAGCTGTTTTTT	CASSPPAGYTGELFF	few	TRBJ2-2	NA	TRBV18
TGTGCCAGCAGCCGAGACAGGCTGCAAGAGACCCAGTACTTC	CASSRDRLQETQYF	many	TRBJ2-5	NA	TRBV2
TGTGCCAGCAAAGAATCTTCAGTTCGGGAGACCCAGTACTTC	CASKESSVRETQYF	many	TRBJ2-5	NA	TRBV2
TGCGCCAGCACCCCGACCTTGGGGAGGGACACTGAAGCTTTCTTT	CASTPTLGRDTEAFF	many	TRBJ1-1	NA	TRBV5-1
TGCAGTGCTAGGCTGCTATTTCAAGAGACCCAGTACTTC	CSARLLFQETQYF	NA	TRBJ2-5	NA	TRBV20-1
TGTGCCAGCAGCTTAGTGGCGACAGGGGAGTACGAAAAACTGTTTTTT	CASSLVATGEYEKLFF	many	TRBJ1-4	TRBD1	TRBV7-9
TGTGCCAGCAGCCAACCGGGGGGTCGGGAGCAGTACTTC	CASSQPGGREQYF	few	TRBJ2-7	TRBD2	TRBV3-1
TGTGCCATCAGGGGGGCCGAGAGCTCCTACGAGCAGTACTTC	CAIRGAESSYEQYF	many	TRBJ2-7	NA	TRBV10-3
TGTGCCAGCAGTTTATTTTCGCGGCTTGGCAATGAGCAGTTCTTC	CASSLFSRLGNEQFF	few	TRBJ2-1	NA	TRBV28
TGTGCCAGCAGCAGGACACTTTACGAGCAGTACTTC	CASSRTLYEQYF	many	TRBJ2-7	NA	TRBV28
TGTGCCAGCTCTCGCCGGACTAGCGGGACGGACGGGGGCGAGCAGTACTTC	CASSRRTSGTDGGEQYF	few	TRBJ2-7	TRBD2	TRBV2
TGTGCCAGCAGTCCCGGGATACAAAATGAAAAACTGTTTTTT	CASSPGIQNEKLFF	many	TRBJ1-4	NA	TRBV2
TGCAGCGTACGGGACAATAGCAATCAGCCCCAGCATTTT	CSVRDNSNQPQHF	NA	TRBJ1-5	NA	TRBV29-1
TGTGCCACCAGTGTTGGGGGCGAGCAGTACTTC	CATSVGGEQYF	NA	TRBJ2-7	NA	TRBV24-1
TGTGCCAGCAGCGTAGGAGTAGCGGGAGGGGATGAGCAGTACTTC	CASSVGVAGGDEQYF	NA	TRBJ2-7	TRBD2	TRBV9
TGTGCCAGCAGCTCCGGGGGCGTGGGTCAGCCCCAGCATTTT	CASSSGGVGQPQHF	NA	TRBJ1-5	NA	TRBV9
TGTGCCAGCAGTACTACGGCCCGGGGTAATGAAAAACTGTTTTTT	CASSTTARGNEKLFF	many	TRBJ1-4	NA	TRBV27
TGTGCCAGCAGTCCGTTTAGGACAGGGGGCGCCTACACTGAAGCTTTCTTT	CASSPFRTGGAYTEAFF	many	TRBJ1-1	TRBD1	TRBV27
TGTGCCAGCAGCTTAGCGGGCTACGAATGGGAGACCCAGTACTTC	CASSLAGYEWETQYF	NA	TRBJ2-5	NA	TRBV7-2
TGCAGTGCTAGAAGGCCGGGAGCGGACACCGGGGAGCTGTTTTTT	CSARRPGADTGELFF	NA	TRBJ2-2	NA	TRBV20-1
TGTGCCAGCAGTAAAACCGGGACCGCCTACGAGCAGTACTTC	CASSKTGTAYEQYF	many	TRBJ2-7	NA	TRBV28
TGCAGTGCTCGACGGGAGTATAAGAACGAGCAGTACTTC	CSARREYKNEQYF	NA	TRBJ2-7	NA	TRBV20-1
TGTGCCAGCAGTCAACCGGGACAGATTATCACTGAAGCTTTCTTT	CASSQPGQIITEAFF	many	TRBJ1-1	TRBD1	TRBV6-2/TRBV6-3
TGTGCCAGCAGGCCCCCAAAGTCCGGGGAGCTGTTTTTT	CASRPPKSGELFF	many	TRBJ2-2	NA	TRBV28